A single sample gave rise to the 26 T cell receptor beta chains below, sequenced in a study of T cell repertoires in cytomegalovirus infection (dated by TCRdb to the late 2010s). Sequencing used an Illumina HiSeq 1500. The public reads were quality trimmed at Q25 with fastp and then assembled into clones with MiXCR by TCRdb, keeping productive beta chains. Each CDR3 protein gets just one entry, which takes the most common genes and DNA from the rows behind it. For this sample there are more than 400,000 distinct CDR3 sequences; around a quarter appear just once. The biggest ten clones account for about 13% of the sample. The sequenced material came from PBMCs. The receptors here all came from a human donor in good health (CMV status not recorded). Some clones in this sample may be carry-over from other donors' samples.

This chain links TRBV6-4 with TRBJ2-6, with a weak D call TRBD2 (6 bases). Trimming pared 4 bases from V and 2 bases from J, leaving 6 bases between. This CDR3 is built from 14 residues. Germline CDR1 and CDR2: MRHNA and SNTAGT. CDR3 DNA sequence: TGTGCCAGCAGTGGGGGGGCTGGGGCCAACGTCCTGACTTTC. It is translated as CASSGGAGANVLTF.

This clonotype was seen more than once but under ten times. The chain has TRBV19 and TRBJ2-3, with 8 bases lining up with TRBD1. The CDR3 loop spans 15 amino acids. With V trimmed by 7 bases and J by 6 bases, 12 bases remained unmatched. Germline lookup yields CDR1 LNHDA and CDR2 SQIVND (reference sequence). The CDR3 reads CASKSFGQGFDTQYF. CDR3 nucleotide sequence: TGTGCCAGTAAATCATTCGGACAGGGCTTTGATACGCAGTATTTT.

The sample holds many counts of this clonotype. CDR3 region: CASSPTSPTNTGELFF. The CDR3, as DNA: TGTGCCTCCTCACCGACTAGCCCAACGAACACCGGGGAGCTGTTTTTT. The gene calls are TRBV24-1 and TRBJ2-2; 7 positions match TRBD2. Germline CDR1 is KGHDR and CDR2 is SFDVKD. The CDR3 loop spans 16 amino acids. The J segment lost 0 bases and the V segment lost 12 bases, leaving 12 bases of the junction unmatched.

The chain uses TRBV3-1 and TRBJ2-1; D is possibly TRBD1 (6 bases). The ends were cut back, 0 bases at V and 9 bases at J, with 18 bases in the middle. This CDR3 contains 16 residues. Germline CDR1 LGHDT, CDR2 YNNKEL (reference sequence). DNA for the CDR3: TGTGCCAGCAGCCAAGAACAGGGTAGGGCTAAGGGTGAGCAGTTCTTC. Translating it yields CASSQEQGRAKGEQFF.

Ten or more counts support this clonotype. The rearrangement uses TRBV7-6 and TRBJ2-3; tentatively, D is TRBD2 (5 bases). The ends were cut back, 3 bases at V and 3 bases at J, with 16 bases in the middle. The CDR3 contains 16 residues. Germline V gives CDR1 SGHVS, CDR2 FNYEAQ. The CDR3 DNA follows: TGTGCCAGCAGCTTGGGAGACCCCCTGGCTACAGATACGCAGTATTTT. This encodes CASSLGDPLATDTQYF. Together with reference TRBV7-6 and TRBJ2-3, the CDR3 gives the full variable domain: GAGVSQSPRYKVTKRGQDVALRCDPISGHVSLYWYRQALGQGPEFLTYFNYEAQQDKSGLPNDRFSAERPEGSISTLTIQRTEQRDSAMYRCASSLGDPLATDTQYFGPGTRLTVL.

This clonotype showed up just a few times. The CDR3 spells CASRFIGLAGVTNEQFF. The CDR3 DNA is TGTGCCAGCAGGTTCATAGGACTAGCGGGAGTGACCAATGAGCAGTTCTTC. This rearrangement joins TRBV12-3 or TRBV12-4 to TRBJ2-1, with 13 bases identical to TRBD2. The CDR3 loop spans 17 amino acids. After removal of 6 bases from V and 6 bases from J, the junction contained 11 bases not matched to a gene.

This clonotype has more than one count but fewer than ten. The chain employs TRBV12-3 or TRBV12-4 and TRBJ1-3; no clear D gene. The CDR3 has 13 residues. The V end was cut by 6 bases, the J end by 0 bases, with 6 bases between. Written as DNA, the CDR3 is TGTGCCAGCAGGCTAGACTCTGGAAACACCATATATTTT. As protein: CASRLDSGNTIYF.

This clonotype was recorded at least ten times. The chain recombines TRBV7-2 with TRBJ2-3; weak D call: TRBD2 (6 bases). Germline assignment: CDR1 SGHTA and CDR2 FQGNSA. Trimming took 5 bases from V and 1 from J, leaving 13 bases between them. The CDR3 extends over 15 amino acids. The CDR3: CASSPEGRGTDTQYF. CDR3 nucleotides: TGTGCCAGCAGCCCGGAGGGCCGCGGCACAGATACGCAGTATTTT.

V gene TRBV20-1 combines with J gene TRBJ1-1; 12 bases map to TRBD1. Germline assignment: CDR1 DFQATT and CDR2 SNEGSKA (reference sequence). This CDR3 comprises 15 residues. The trim removed 3 bases at V and 6 bases at J, leaving 8 bases unmatched. Written as DNA, the CDR3 is TGCAGTGCTAGGGGGACAGGGGGCGTTTGGGCTGAAGCTTTCTTT. Its protein is CSARGTGGVWAEAFF.

This clonotype turned up a few times. The chain uses TRBV19 and TRBJ1-5; D not certain. Per the germline V gene, CDR1 is LNHDA and CDR2 is SQIVND (reference sequence). This CDR3 contains 14 residues. The V end lost 3 bases, the J end lost 5 bases, and 11 bases lay between the germline ends. The DNA for the CDR3 is TGTGCCAGTAGTATTGACCCCCCTTATCAGCCCCAGCATTTT. Encoded protein: CASSIDPPYQPQHF. Based on the CDR3 plus reference TRBV19 and TRBJ1-5, the full variable domain is DGGITQSPKYLFRKEGQNVTLSCEQNLNHDAMYWYRQDPGQGLRLIYYSQIVNDFQKGDIAEGYSVSREKKESFPLTVTSAQKNPTAFYLCASSIDPPYQPQHFGDGTRLSIL.

This chain connects TRBV6-5 to TRBJ2-7, with 13 bases matching TRBD2. V dropped 0 bases and J dropped 5; count of bases not matched to a gene: 4. The CDR3 contains 16 residues. Germline V gene lookup returns CDR1 MNHEY and CDR2 SVGAGI. This CDR3 is CASSYSGLAGRNEQYF. CDR3 nucleotides: TGTGCCAGCAGTTACTCGGGACTAGCGGGAAGGAACGAGCAGTACTTC.

The V and J genes are TRBV5-6 and TRBJ2-7; unclear D gene. Per the germline V gene, CDR1 is SGHDT and CDR2 is YYEEEE. Trimming removed 2 bases from V and 0 bases from J, with 12 bases in between. There are 15 residues in the CDR3. CDR3 residues: CASSFLPTISYEQYF. The CDR3 DNA is TGTGCCAGCAGCTTCCTCCCCACGATCTCCTACGAGCAGTACTTC.

The chain recombines TRBV6-2 or TRBV6-3 with TRBJ2-2; D tentatively fits TRBD1 or TRBD2 (6 bases each). CDR1 is MNHEY, CDR2 SVGEGT, per germline. The CDR3 covers 13 residues. Trimming removed 7 bases from V and 5 bases from J, with 11 bases in between. This CDR3 is CASTQGGTGELFF. The CDR3 coding sequence is TGTGCCAGCACTCAAGGGGGGACCGGGGAGCTGTTTTTT.

This chain connects TRBV15 to TRBJ2-1, with TRBD2 identical over 7 bases. This CDR3 region has 16 residues. Per the germline V gene, CDR1 is LNHNV and CDR2 is YYDKDF (reference sequence). Trimming at V came to 5 bases and at J to 3 bases, leaving 10 bases not matched to a gene. The chain's CDR3 is CATSAAGRVGYNEQFF. The CDR3 coding sequence is TGTGCCACCAGCGCAGCGGGGAGGGTAGGCTACAATGAGCAGTTCTTC.

In its sample, this clonotype was seen many times. V usage is TRBV7-2 and J usage is TRBJ1-1; D ambiguous. This CDR3 spans 14 amino acids. Per germline, CDR1 SGHTA and CDR2 FQGNSA. V was pared by 8 bases and J by 2 bases, with 15 bases between. The CDR3 reads CASCERAANTEAFF. As DNA, the CDR3 is TGTGCCAGCTGCGAGAGGGCGGCAAACACTGAAGCTTTCTTT.

The chain is built from TRBV19 and TRBJ2-4; 7 bases are shared with TRBD1. The V segment lost 6 bases and the J segment 7 bases; nucleotides outside the gene matches: 9. There are 14 residues in the CDR3. Germline V gene lookup returns CDR1 LNHDA and CDR2 SQIVND (reference sequence). Written as DNA, the CDR3 is TGTGCCAGTAGAAACGAACAGGGGTTTAACATTCAGTACTTC. Translating gives CASRNEQGFNIQYF.

V usage is TRBV19 and J usage is TRBJ2-1, with D uncertain. CDR3 length: 16 residues. From germline, CDR1 is LNHDA and CDR2 SQIVND (reference sequence). The V and J ends lost 1 base and 2 bases respectively, with 12 bases between them. The CDR3: CASSIAVSDPYNEQFF. The CDR3 DNA reads TGTGCCAGTAGTATAGCGGTGAGCGACCCCTACAATGAGCAGTTCTTC.

This sequence joins TRBV2 and TRBJ1-2, with D perhaps matching TRBD1 (6 bases). Germline CDR1 and CDR2: SNHLY and FYNNEI. V was pared by 6 bases and J by 0 bases, with 11 bases between. This CDR3 has 14 amino acids. The CDR3 loop is CASRQQGANYGYTF. The DNA for the CDR3 is TGTGCCAGCAGGCAACAGGGCGCTAACTATGGCTACACCTTC.

The chain is built from TRBV5-1 and TRBJ2-1; D remains ambiguous. The germline gives CDR1 SGHRS, CDR2 YFSETQ. V was trimmed by 6 bases and J by 6 bases, leaving 10 bases between them. The CDR3 is 12 residues long. The CDR3 coding sequence is TGCGCCAGCACTGGGGAACGCAATGAGCAGTTCTTC. This sequence encodes CASTGERNEQFF.

This clonotype was counted a few times. The rearrangement links TRBV7-6 to TRBJ2-5; D is possibly TRBD2 (6 bases). Germline V gene lookup returns CDR1 SGHVS and CDR2 FNYEAQ. This CDR3 contains 15 residues. V dropped 5 bases and J dropped 4 bases, with 17 bases sitting between them. The CDR3 DNA is TGTGCCAGCAGCCCCGTGTCTGGGGGAGGAGAGACCCAGTACTTC. Its protein product is CASSPVSGGGETQYF. The variable domain in full, completed from reference TRBV7-6 and TRBJ2-5, reads GAGVSQSPRYKVTKRGQDVALRCDPISGHVSLYWYRQALGQGPEFLTYFNYEAQQDKSGLPNDRFSAERPEGSISTLTIQRTEQRDSAMYRCASSPVSGGGETQYFGPGTRLLVL.

The table lists this clonotype with a few counts. The rearrangement uses TRBV11-3 and TRBJ2-7; 11 nucleotides match TRBD2. Germline CDR1 reads SGHNT; CDR2 reads YENEEA. This CDR3 comprises 18 residues. The ends lost 3 bases at V and 1 base at J; junction bases unmatched: 11. CDR3 sequence: CASSLVLAGGPGSYEQYV. CDR3 nucleotides: TGTGCCAGCAGCTTGGTTCTAGCGGGAGGACCTGGTTCCTACGAGCAGTACGTC.

The chain links TRBV7-3 to TRBJ2-3, with 10 bases aligning to TRBD2. The CDR3 is 14 amino acids. Germline V gene data show CDR1 as SGHTA and CDR2 as FQGTGA. V lost 6 bases and J lost 8; bases outside the gene matches: 8. The CDR3 spells CASSKAGGAGTQYF. Written as DNA, the CDR3 is TGTGCCAGCAGTAAAGCGGGGGGGGCCGGTACGCAGTATTTT.

The rearrangement uses TRBV20-1 and TRBJ2-1, with 10 nucleotides matching TRBD2. Trimming cost V 3 bases and J 9 bases; bases outside gene matches: 8. There are 14 residues in the CDR3. Germline V gene data show CDR1 as DFQATT and CDR2 as SNEGSKA (reference sequence). The CDR3 protein is CSARVVAGGSEQFF. The DNA of the CDR3 is TGCAGTGCTAGGGTGGTAGCGGGAGGTAGTGAGCAGTTCTTC.

The chain links TRBV7-6 to TRBJ1-5; unclear D gene. The germline V gene encodes CDR1 SGHVS and CDR2 FNYEAQ. Trimming shortened V by 1 base and J by 7 bases, and 8 bases separated the two germline ends. The CDR3 has 13 amino acids. The CDR3 sequence is CASSLGSTQPQHF. In nucleotides, the CDR3 is TGTGCCAGCAGCTTAGGATCGACCCAGCCCCAGCATTTT.

V is TRBV28 and J is TRBJ1-6; D remains ambiguous. The V and J ends lost 2 bases and 5 bases respectively, with 4 bases between them. In germline, CDR1 is MDHEN, CDR2 SYDVKM. The CDR3 covers 13 residues. The CDR3 coding sequence is TGTGCCAGCAGTTTAAAGGATAATTCACCCCTCCACTTT. Its protein product is CASSLKDNSPLHF.

This rearrangement joins TRBV4-2 to TRBJ2-3; 11 bases are shared with TRBD2. V gave up 0 bases and J gave up 2 bases; unmatched junction bases: 7. The CDR3 has 18 amino acids. Germline V CDR1 and CDR2: LGHNA, YNFKEQ. CDR3 sequence reads: CASSQDSTSGTLTDTQYF. The DNA of the CDR3 is TGTGCCAGCAGCCAAGATTCGACTAGCGGGACCCTCACAGATACGCAGTATTTT.